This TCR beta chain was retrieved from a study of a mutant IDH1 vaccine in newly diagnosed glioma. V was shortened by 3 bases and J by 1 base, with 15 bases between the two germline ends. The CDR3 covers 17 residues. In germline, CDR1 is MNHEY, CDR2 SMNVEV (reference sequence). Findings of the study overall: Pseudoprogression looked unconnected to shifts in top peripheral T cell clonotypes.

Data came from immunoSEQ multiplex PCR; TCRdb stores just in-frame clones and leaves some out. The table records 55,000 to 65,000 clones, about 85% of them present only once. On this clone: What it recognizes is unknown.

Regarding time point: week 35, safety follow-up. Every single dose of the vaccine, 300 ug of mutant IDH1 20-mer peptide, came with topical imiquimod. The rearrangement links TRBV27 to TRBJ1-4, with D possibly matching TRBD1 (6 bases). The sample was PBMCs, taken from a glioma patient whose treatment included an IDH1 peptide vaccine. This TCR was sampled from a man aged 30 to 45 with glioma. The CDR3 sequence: CASSLLGGYRTNEKLFF. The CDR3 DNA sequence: TGTGCCAGCAGTTTGTTAGGGGGGTATAGAACTAATGAAAAACTGTTTTTT.